The sequence of this T cell receptor beta chain was determined in a study of metastatic and nonmetastatic thyroid tumors. About the study: Repertoires of blood and of tissue (tumor or nodule) from malignant and benign thyroid patients were compared.

This clone has a count of ten or more. What it recognizes is unknown. This same CDR3 is encoded by further DNA sequences in the sample. Original methodology: Clinicopathological groups differed in CDR3, with these differences serving to build a distant-metastasis classifier for papillary thyroid cancer. TCRdb re-called the PCR reads with MiXCR. For this entry, the V and J calls and clone size follow TCRdb and not the study's own pipeline. The sample holds about 70,000 clones, less than 20% seen once. V lost 6 bases and J 2 bases, leaving 10 bases between the germline ends. Looked up from germline, CDR1 is SQVTM and CDR2 is ANQGSEA. This CDR3 spans 12 amino acids. Treatment of any kind had been given to no patient before thyroid surgery. Study conclusions and caveats: Benign nodules reportedly had significantly lower TCR beta diversity than malignant thyroid tumors in blood and tumor.

Source material: blood. The clonotype comes from a female donor with papillary thyroid cancer or a benign thyroid nodule (not recorded which). Some clones in this sample may be carry-over from other donors' samples. This chain joins TRBV29-1 and TRBJ1-2; D is uncertain. CDR3 sequence reads: CSVLTLNYGYTF. The CDR3 region has the DNA TGCAGCGTCTTAACCCTAAACTATGGCTACACCTTC.